This T cell receptor (beta chain) stems from a study of early T cells in non-severe SARS-CoV-2 infection. Unique molecular identifier tags were affixed to discrete cDNA molecules. In TCRdb, the 5' RACE reads were re-called with MiXCR into one record per CDR3 protein. Counted here are some 59,000 distinct CDR3 sequences, approximately 8% occurring once; the ten biggest clones make up under 4.5%. The length of the CDR3 is 14 residues. Germline CDR1 SGHTA, CDR2 FQGTGA. V was clipped by 5 bases and J by 2 bases, with 12 bases between them. This clonotype has ten or more counts. J is TRBJ1-1 and V is TRBV7-3; perhaps TRBD1 as D (6 bases). The sequencing used whole blood, collected at baseline. The source of this sequence is an adult who was a healthcare worker with PCR-confirmed SARS-CoV-2 infection or an uninfected control (not recorded which). The CDR3 protein is CASSPGQRNTEAFF. Written as DNA, the CDR3 is TGTGCCAGCAGCCCTGGACAGAGAAACACTGAAGCTTTCTTT.